The clone carrying this T cell receptor (beta chain) was seen more than once but under ten times. Its cognate antigen is unknown. Assay: immunoSEQ multiplex PCR; the TCRdb copy retains only in-frame clones and omits some. The table lists 90,000 to 110,000 clones, 85% to 90% of them singletons. This specimen belongs to a study of cytomegalovirus exposure and HLA in healthy donors. The study's findings and limits: TCR beta chains numbering more than 150 were designated cytomegalovirus-associated.

The specimen was PBMCs. This receptor was obtained from a woman aged 18-29 years in good health and CMV-seropositive.

The CDR3 spells CASSFFDSAANYGYTF. The CDR3 DNA follows: TGTGCCAGCAGCTTCTTCGACAGTGCCGCTAACTATGGCTACACCTTC. The V call is TRBV7-3, the J call TRBJ1-2; maybe TRBD1 (5 bases). Germline CDR1 reads SGHTA; CDR2 reads FQGTGA. V lost 3 bases, J lost 0 bases, and 14 bases lay in between. This CDR3 has 16 residues.